One sample yielded the 24 T cell receptor beta chains listed below, sequenced in a study of spatial heterogeneity in lung cancer. MiXCR, run by TCRdb on the 5' RACE reads, gives a single entry per CDR3 protein. The repertoire consists of 26,000 or so distinct CDR3 sequences, with around 13% occurring once and the leading ten covering roughly 24%. Documented time point: sample taken at primary tumor resection. TCRs were sequenced from unsorted whole RNA of tumor, nontumor lung or PBMC. The specimen was PBMCs, collected at surgery. These receptors were taken from a female donor with early-stage non-small cell lung cancer.

This chain uses TRBV2 with TRBJ2-7, with 8 bases identical to TRBD2. Unmatched junction bases numbered 12, after V lost 5 bases and J lost 6 bases. The CDR3 extends over 15 amino acids. Germline V CDR1 and CDR2: SNHLY, FYNNEI. The CDR3 loop is CASSKMGPGRGEQYF. Here the CDR3 DNA reads TGTGCCAGCAGTAAAATGGGACCCGGGAGGGGCGAGCAGTACTTC.

In this sample, this clonotype turned up many times. This chain links TRBV6-5 with TRBJ2-1; 8 bases are a match to TRBD2. The ends lost 6 bases at V and 7 bases at J; junction bases unmatched: 11. Germline V gives CDR1 MNHEY, CDR2 SVGAGI. CDR3 length: 15 residues. The CDR3 nucleotides read TGTGCCAGCAGACTACGAGCGGGAGCAAGGAATGAGCAGTTCTTC. This encodes CASRLRAGARNEQFF.

V and J are TRBV7-9 and TRBJ2-2, with TRBD1 matching over 10 bases. This CDR3 has 15 amino acids. In germline, CDR1 is SEHNR, CDR2 FQNEAQ (reference sequence). The ends lost 5 bases at V and 4 bases at J; junction bases unmatched: 4. The CDR3 protein is CASSRGQGSTGELFF. CDR3 coding DNA: TGTGCCAGCAGCCGGGGACAGGGGTCCACCGGGGAGCTGTTTTTT.

This clonotype was found many times. The J gene is TRBJ2-7, the V gene TRBV19, with TRBD1 identical over 12 bases. Trimming took 4 bases from V and 3 from J; bases not matched to a gene: 7. The CDR3 covers 16 residues. The germline V gene encodes CDR1 LNHDA and CDR2 SQIVND (reference sequence). CDR3 region: CASSRSGTGGVYEQYF. The CDR3 DNA reads as TGTGCCAGTAGTAGATCCGGGACAGGGGGCGTCTACGAGCAGTACTTC.

This clonotype was recorded many times. Here the CDR3 reads CASSLEPGQRQPQHF. The DNA for the CDR3 is TGTGCCAGCAGCTTAGAACCGGGTCAAAGGCAGCCCCAGCATTTT. The chain joins TRBV7-2 to TRBJ1-5, with no clear D. CDR3 length: 15 residues. Germline V gene sequence: CDR1 SGHTA, CDR2 FQGNSA. V was cut by 1 base and J by 7 bases, with 14 bases left in between.

Many counts were recorded for this clonotype. The CDR3 region is CSVVPENYGYTF. In DNA form, the CDR3 reads TGCAGCGTTGTTCCGGAGAACTATGGCTACACCTTC. The J gene is TRBJ1-2, the V gene TRBV29-1, with unresolved D. There are 12 residues in the CDR3. The germline V gene encodes CDR1 SQVTM and CDR2 ANQGSEA. The V end was cut by 4 bases, the J end by 2 bases, with 8 bases between.

In this sample, this clonotype turned up many times. The chain carries TRBV3-2 and TRBJ2-3; the table assigns TRBD1, which was not confirmed against the DNA. TRBV3-2 is a known pseudogene. The CDR3 has 16 residues. The DNA of the CDR3 is TGTGCCAGCCCAACCACAGGTTCTCCCTGCACAGATACGCAGTATTTT. As protein: CASPTTGSPCTDTQYF.

This clonotype has just a few counts. V gene TRBV28 combines with J gene TRBJ2-7, with no clear D. The CDR3 has 14 amino acids. Germline CDR1 reads MDHEN; CDR2 reads SYDVKM. Deletions cut 5 bases from V and 0 bases from J, with 11 bases between. CDR3 DNA: TGTGCCAGCAGTATCGGGCGGTACTCCTACGAGCAGTACTTC. Translating it yields CASSIGRYSYEQYF.

This clonotype was detected ten times or more. CDR3 DNA: TGTGCCAGCAGCTACACAGGGGGTGCAATGAACACTGAAGCTTTCTTT. This gives the protein CASSYTGGAMNTEAFF. The chain links TRBV11-2 to TRBJ1-1, with 8 bases fitting TRBD1. Germline CDR1 is SGHAT and CDR2 is FQNNGV. This CDR3 comprises 16 residues. V lost 4 bases and J lost 0; bases outside the gene matches: 7.

This clonotype was observed many times. This chain links TRBV27 with TRBJ2-1; a weak D match, TRBD2 (6 bases). With 8 bases removed from V and 4 bases from J, the gap between germline ends came to 9 bases. This CDR3 region has 12 residues. From germline, CDR1 is MNHEY and CDR2 SMNVEV (reference sequence). In nucleotides, the CDR3 is TGTGCCAGCTGCCGGGGGTACAATGAGCAGTTCTTC. It specifies CASCRGYNEQFF.

In this sample, this clonotype turned up a few times. The chain joins TRBV24-1 to TRBJ2-1, with 8 bases fitting TRBD2. V was clipped by 2 bases and J by 10 bases; unmatched bases: 6. From germline, CDR1 is KGHDR and CDR2 SFDVKD. This CDR3 is 14 amino acids long. DNA of the CDR3: TGTGCCACCAGTGATTCTGGACTAGCCTACGAGCAGTTCTTC. Protein sequence: CATSDSGLAYEQFF.

This clonotype was counted at least ten times. V is TRBV28 and J is TRBJ2-3; D remains unclear. V was trimmed by 6 bases and J by 0 bases, leaving 7 bases between them. The CDR3 runs to 13 residues. From germline, CDR1 is MDHEN and CDR2 SYDVKM. The CDR3 nucleotides read TGTGCCAGCAGATGGTCTAGCACAGATACGCAGTATTTT. Translating gives CASRWSSTDTQYF.

The V call is TRBV7-9, the J call TRBJ2-2, with 9 bases identical to TRBD1. The CDR3 contains 17 residues. Trimming cost V 0 bases and J 4 bases; bases outside gene matches: 6. Germline V CDR1 and CDR2: SEHNR, FQNEAQ (reference sequence). The CDR3: CASSLAQGAIGTGELFF. CDR3 DNA: TGTGCCAGCAGCTTAGCACAGGGGGCGATCGGCACCGGGGAGCTGTTTTTT.

The genes are TRBV20-1 and TRBJ2-4; D possibly uses TRBD1 or TRBD2 (5 bases each). CDR3 size: 16 residues. The ends were cut back, 0 bases at V and 0 bases at J, with 12 bases in the middle. CDR1 DFQATT and CDR2 SNEGSKA come from the germline V gene (reference sequence). This chain's CDR3 is CSARDGAGLAKNIQYF. CDR3 DNA sequence: TGCAGTGCTAGAGATGGGGCGGGTCTAGCCAAAAACATTCAGTACTTC.

This clonotype was observed a single time. This rearrangement joins TRBV20-1 to TRBJ2-4; TRBD2 agrees at 7 bases. Looked up from germline, CDR1 is DFQATT and CDR2 is SNEGSKA (reference sequence). V gave up 8 bases and J gave up 0 bases; unmatched junction bases: 10. This CDR3 has 15 amino acids. This chain's CDR3 is CSWPTAGPAKNIQYF. The CDR3 bases are TGCAGTTGGCCTACAGCGGGGCCAGCCAAAAACATTCAGTACTTC.

This clonotype was observed a handful of times. CDR3 sequence reads: CASSQLVGGIYGYTF. DNA of the CDR3: TGCGCCAGCAGCCAATTAGTTGGGGGGATCTATGGCTACACCTTC. The V and J genes are TRBV4-1 and TRBJ1-2, with a weak D call TRBD1 (5 bases). The CDR3 loop spans 15 amino acids. Germline CDR1 and CDR2: MGHRA and YSYEKL. Trimming left V 2 bases short and J 4 bases short, with 14 bases between.

This clonotype turned up a few times. The chain uses TRBV29-1 and TRBJ2-7; 11 bases line up with TRBD1. The CDR3 covers 15 residues. Germline loops: CDR1 SQVTM, CDR2 ANQGSEA. The trim removed 2 bases at V and 5 bases at J, leaving 8 bases unmatched. The CDR3: CSVEKRGQGADEQYF. CDR3 nucleotide sequence: TGCAGCGTTGAAAAACGAGGACAGGGGGCGGACGAGCAGTACTTC.

The V gene is TRBV20-1, the J gene TRBJ1-1; D is uncertain. CDR3 length: 11 amino acids. In germline, CDR1 is DFQATT, CDR2 SNEGSKA (reference sequence). Trimming took off 5 bases at V and 5 bases at J, with 9 bases between the two ends. For the CDR3, the DNA is TGCAGTGCTGTGGGGAGGACTGAAGCTTTCTTT. It encodes CSAVGRTEAFF.

The chain is built from TRBV29-1 and TRBJ2-3, with D tentatively TRBD2 (5 bases). The CDR3 spans 15 residues. From germline, CDR1 is SQVTM and CDR2 ANQGSEA. The V and J ends lost 4 bases and 0 bases respectively, with 14 bases between them. The CDR3 loop reads CSVVRTWTSTDTQYF. As DNA, the CDR3 is TGCAGCGTTGTTAGGACTTGGACTAGCACAGATACGCAGTATTTT.

This clonotype was found many times. The chain employs TRBV12-3 or TRBV12-4 and TRBJ1-5, with 7 bases lining up with TRBD1. The CDR3 covers 15 residues. V lost 6 bases and J lost 0; bases outside the gene matches: 5. The DNA of the CDR3 is TGTGCCAGCAGAGGGGGCGGGTATAGCAATCAGCCCCAGCATTTT. As protein: CASRGGGYSNQPQHF.

This clonotype was detected many times. V gene TRBV14 combines with J gene TRBJ2-1, with 8 bases lining up with TRBD2. The CDR3 is 17 amino acids. Germline CDR1 is SGHDN and CDR2 is FVKESK. V lost 4 bases to trimming and J lost 9 bases; unmatched junction nucleotides: 17. CDR3 sequence: CASSPTFTDTGGGEQFF. As DNA, the CDR3 is TGTGCCAGCAGCCCCACATTCACGGACACCGGGGGGGGTGAGCAGTTCTTC. Complete variable domain (other parts from reference TRBV14 and TRBJ2-1): EAGVTQFPSHSVIEKGQTVTLRCDPISGHDNLYWYRRVMGKEIKFLLHFVKESKQDESGMPNNRFLAERTGGTYSTLKVQPAELEDSGVYFCASSPTFTDTGGGEQFFGPGTRLTVL.

The table lists this clonotype with many counts. This chain links TRBV7-2 with TRBJ1-6; 10 nucleotides align to TRBD1. The CDR3 loop spans 17 amino acids. V dropped 1 base and J dropped 9; count of bases not matched to a gene: 9. Germline V lookup: CDR1 SGHTA, CDR2 FQGNSA. CDR3: CASSLVPGQGFGSPLHF. In nucleotides, the CDR3 is TGTGCCAGCAGCTTAGTTCCGGGACAGGGGTTTGGTTCACCCCTCCACTTT. Full variable domain (rest looked up from reference TRBV7-2 and TRBJ1-6): GAGVSQSPSNKVTEKGKDVELRCDPISGHTALYWYRQSLGQGLEFLIYFQGNSAPDKSGLPSDRFSAERTGGSVSTLTIQRTQQEDSAVYLCASSLVPGQGFGSPLHFGNGTRLTVT.

This clonotype was counted ten times or more. The chain is built from TRBV18 and TRBJ1-2; 7 bases fit TRBD1. Per the germline V gene, CDR1 is KGHSH and CDR2 is LQKENI. The ends lost 2 bases at V and 8 bases at J; junction bases unmatched: 5. The CDR3 extends over 13 amino acids. The DNA for the CDR3 is TGTGCCAGCTCACCAGACAGGGCTGGGGGCTACACCTTC. Encoded protein: CASSPDRAGGYTF.

This clonotype was counted many times. This chain connects TRBV12-3 or TRBV12-4 to TRBJ2-5; no definite D call. The ends were cut back, 6 bases at V and 14 bases at J, with 19 bases in the middle. The CDR3 is made up of 12 amino acids. Here the CDR3 reads CASRGPTDVQYF. DNA for the CDR3: TGTGCCAGCAGAGGCCCCACAGATGTCCAATACTTC.